A single sample gave rise to the 17 T cell receptor beta chains below, sequenced in a study of blood T cell repertoires in COVID-19. Method: immunoSEQ multiplex PCR; TCRdb's copy keeps in-frame clones and lacks some. The sample yields a few hundred thousand clones, 80% to 85% seen once. Sequenced sample: PBMCs or T cells enriched from blood (not recorded which). All receptors derive from a man aged 45-65 years who had recovered from COVID-19.

The chain links TRBV24-1 to TRBJ2-5; a possible D gene is TRBD1 (7 bases). Germline V gene lookup returns CDR1 KGHDR and CDR2 SFDVKD. Trimming took 4 bases from V and 7 from J, leaving 15 bases between them. This CDR3 is built from 14 residues. This chain's CDR3 is CATSESGGFRTQYF. In DNA form, the CDR3 reads TGTGCCACCAGTGAATCAGGGGGGTTTCGGACCCAGTACTTC.

The rearrangement links TRBV5-6 to TRBJ2-3; 12 bases map to TRBD2. The germline gives CDR1 SGHDT, CDR2 YYEEEE. CDR3 length: 17 residues. The junction had 4 bases not matched to a gene; V was cut back by 0 bases and J by 2 bases. The CDR3 spells CASSLGLAGALTDTQYF. The CDR3 DNA follows: TGTGCCAGCAGCTTGGGACTAGCGGGGGCGCTCACAGATACGCAGTATTTT.

This rearrangement joins TRBV10-3 to TRBJ2-2, with 7 bases identical to TRBD2. This CDR3 region has 13 residues. The trim removed 6 bases at V and 5 bases at J, leaving 3 bases unmatched. CDR1 ENHRY and CDR2 SYGVKD come from the germline V gene. For the CDR3, the DNA is TGTGCCATCAGCAGGGAGGGGACCGGGGAGCTGTTTTTT. Translation gives CAISREGTGELFF.

This clone was counted only a few times. The CDR3 spells CASKTQTGLSPLHF. The DNA for the CDR3 is TGTGCCAGCAAAACACAGACAGGGCTTTCACCCCTCCACTTT. V usage is TRBV27 and J usage is TRBJ1-6, with 7 nucleotides matching TRBD1. Germline V gene lookup returns CDR1 MNHEY and CDR2 SMNVEV (reference sequence). Trimming removed 7 bases from V and 9 bases from J; junction bases left unmatched: 9. CDR3 length: 14 amino acids.

About this clone itself: One junction end disagrees with the germline gene, perhaps due to a read error. The rearrangement joins TRBV7-7 to TRBJ2-1, with 9 bases matching TRBD2. Per the germline V gene, CDR1 is SSHAT and CDR2 is FNYEAQ (reference sequence). The CDR3 is made up of 15 amino acids. As DNA, the CDR3 is TGTGCTAGCAGCCCCGGAATAGCGGGAGTCGGTGAGCAGTTCTTC. This gives the protein CASSPGIAGVGEQFF.

This clone showed up just once. The V call is TRBV24-1, the J call TRBJ2-1; TRBD2 agrees at 10 bases. J gave up 7 bases and V 0 bases, and 5 bases lay outside the gene matches. Per germline, CDR1 KGHDR and CDR2 SFDVKD. The CDR3 sequence is 16 residues long. The CDR3 bases are TGTGCCACCAGTGATTTGATAGCGGGAGGACGGAATGAGCAGTTCTTC. Translating gives CATSDLIAGGRNEQFF.

This clone was recorded once. The junction does not match germline at one end; this may be a read error. The chain links TRBV7-7 to TRBJ2-7, with D maybe TRBD1 (5 bases). Germline-derived CDR1 and CDR2 are SSHAT and FNYEAQ (reference sequence). The CDR3 is made up of 15 amino acids. The CDR3 sequence is CASSLVLPYRIQQYF. CDR3 nucleotides: TGTGCTAGCAGCTTAGTGCTTCCCTACAGGATACAGCAGTACTTC. The variable domain in full, with the rest retrieved from reference TRBV7-7 and TRBJ2-7, is GAGVSQSPRYKVTKRGQDVTLRCDPISSHATLYWYQQALGQGPEFLTYFNYEAQPDKSGLPSDRFSAERPEGSISTLTIQRTEQRDSAMYRCASSLVLPYRIQQYFGPGTRLTVT.

The rearrangement joins TRBV12-1 to TRBJ1-1; whether TRBD1, the table's D call, matches the DNA was not checked. TRBV12-1 is a pseudogene locus. There are 14 residues in the CDR3. The CDR3 reads CASSPGQPNFEAFF. The CDR3 DNA follows: TGTGCCAGCAGCCCGGGACAGCCAAATTTTGAAGCTTTCTTT.

V gene TRBV10-2 combines with J gene TRBJ2-7; weak D call: TRBD2 (6 bases). The V gene's germline CDR1 is WSHSY and CDR2 SAAADI. Trimming took 3 bases from V and 6 from J, leaving 18 bases between them. This CDR3 is built from 15 residues. The CDR3 coding sequence is TGCGCCAGCAGTGACCGACTAGTACGAGGACCCGAGCAGTACTTC. It encodes CASSDRLVRGPEQYF.

The CDR3 DNA follows: TGCGCCAGCAGTGAGCCTTGGCCTCAGTCCTCTGGAAACACCATATATTTT. Its translation: CASSEPWPQSSGNTIYF. The chain links TRBV10-2 to TRBJ1-3; D gene uncertain. Per germline, CDR1 WSHSY and CDR2 SAAADI. There are 17 residues in the CDR3. Trimming took 2 bases from V and 0 from J, leaving 14 bases between them.

The rearrangement uses TRBV4-1 and TRBJ1-2, with TRBD1 identical over 7 bases. The CDR3 covers 17 residues. V lost 5 bases, J lost 4 bases, and 16 bases stayed unmatched. Germline V CDR1 and CDR2: MGHRA, YSYEKL. In DNA, the CDR3 is TGCGCCAGCAGCGCAGACTCCGGGACAGCCCCCATCTATGGCTACACCTTC. Amino acid sequence: CASSADSGTAPIYGYTF.

The chain combines TRBV29-1 with TRBJ1-5; 9 bases map to TRBD1. V lost 8 bases, J lost 5 bases, and 7 bases stayed unmatched. The germline V gene encodes CDR1 SQVTM and CDR2 ANQGSEA. The CDR3 runs 13 residues. For the CDR3, the DNA is TGCAGCATTGGACAGGGGTTGGATCAGCCCCAGCATTTT. It encodes CSIGQGLDQPQHF.

The chain employs TRBV19 and TRBJ2-7; TRBD1 aligns across 10 bases. V shed 8 bases, J shed 5 bases, and the junction held 6 bases outside the gene matches. Germline V CDR1 and CDR2: LNHDA, SQIVND (reference sequence). This CDR3 has 13 residues. The CDR3 region is CASGTGVKNEQYF. In DNA, the CDR3 is TGTGCCAGTGGGACAGGGGTAAAGAACGAGCAGTACTTC. Variable domain in full (rest from reference TRBV19 and TRBJ2-7): DGGITQSPKYLFRKEGQNVTLSCEQNLNHDAMYWYRQDPGQGLRLIYYSQIVNDFQKGDIAEGYSVSREKKESFPLTVTSAQKNPTAFYLCASGTGVKNEQYFGPGTRLTVT.

The V and J genes are TRBV3-1 (or the pseudogene TRBV3-2) and TRBJ2-1; TRBD2 agrees at 15 bases. This CDR3 has 17 residues. Looked up from germline, CDR1 is LGHDT and CDR2 is YNNKEL (reference sequence). J lost 0 bases, V lost 7 bases, and 4 bases had no gene match. CDR3 region: CASTGLAGGNSYNEQFF. The CDR3, as DNA: TGTGCCAGCACCGGACTAGCGGGGGGGAACTCCTACAATGAGCAGTTCTTC.

This clone was seen just once. The V and J genes are TRBV19 and TRBJ2-7; 8 nucleotides align to TRBD1. CDR3 length: 15 amino acids. Germline CDR1 is LNHDA and CDR2 is SQIVND (reference sequence). V dropped 3 bases and J dropped 4; count of bases not matched to a gene: 8. The CDR3 bases are TGTGCCAGTAGTATTGTCCAGGGGGCAAGGTACGAGCAGTACTTC. This translates into CASSIVQGARYEQYF.

V and J are TRBV6-2 or TRBV6-3 and TRBJ1-3; TRBD1 matches at 7 bases. Looked up from germline, CDR1 is MNHEY and CDR2 is SVGEGT. The CDR3 has 15 residues. J gave up 4 bases and V 4 bases, and 7 bases lay outside the gene matches. Here the CDR3 DNA reads TGTGCCAGCAGTTTTCTCGACAGGGTCGGAAACACCATATATTTT. Translation: CASSFLDRVGNTIYF.

The rearrangement links TRBV10-1 to TRBJ2-1, with TRBD2 as a possible D gene (6 bases). There are 15 residues in the CDR3. The V gene lost 4 bases and the J gene lost 7 bases, with 17 bases spanning the gap. CDR1 is WNHNN and CDR2 is SYGVQD in the germline V gene (reference sequence). The CDR3 sequence: CASSAGVASRNEQFF. CDR3 bases: TGCGCCAGCAGTGCGGGGGTAGCTTCTCGGAATGAGCAGTTCTTC.